This is a list of T cell receptor beta chains from one sample in a study of identical twins. TCRdb analysed the 5' RACE reads with MiXCR anew, one entry per CDR3 protein. This sample has 450,000 to 650,000 distinct CDR3 sequences; 13% to 15% occur once, and the top ten carry 0.44%. The sample was also reused in another study, on yellow fever vaccine responses in identical twins.

Specimen: CD4+ T cells sorted from blood. The receptors here all came from a young woman in good health. Each CDR3 is given with its conserved first and last residue. D genes are given only for firm matches. Some rows mark clone size as missing; the rest say once, few, many or name a class of expanded clone.

clone_size d_call j_call v_call cdr3_nt cdr3_aa
NA NA TRBJ2-3 TRBV25-1 TGTGCCAGCAGTGAGGGACACTACACAGATACGCAGTATTTT CASSEGHYTDTQYF
many NA TRBJ1-5 TRBV24-1 TGTGCCACCAGTGTTGGGCCAGGTGGAAATCAGCCCCAGCATTTT CATSVGPGGNQPQHF
few NA TRBJ2-5 TRBV25-1 TGTGCCAGCAGTGAAACGAGTGAGACCCAGTACTTC CASSETSETQYF
few NA TRBJ2-3 TRBV12-3/TRBV12-4 TGTGCCAGCAGTTCTCCCGATGGGCCGGGTACGCAGTATTTT CASSSPDGPGTQYF
NA TRBD2 TRBJ2-1 TRBV20-1 TGCAGTGCCAATAAAGCGGGAGCAAACTACAATGAGCAGTTCTTC CSANKAGANYNEQFF
NA TRBD2 TRBJ2-3 TRBV7-3 TGTGCCAGCAGCTTAATCCCTGTAGCGGGAGGTACAGATACGCAGTATTTT CASSLIPVAGGTDTQYF
many TRBD2 TRBJ2-2 TRBV20-1 TGCAGTGCTCGACTAGCTCCACCCGGGGAGCTGTTTTTT CSARLAPPGELFF
NA TRBD2 TRBJ2-1 TRBV4-1 TGCGCCAGCAGCCCATCCTCTGGCCGCCGGGACTACTACAATGAGCAGTTCTTC CASSPSSGRRDYYNEQFF
medium-sized NA TRBJ2-3 TRBV12-3/TRBV12-4 TGTGCCAGCAGCGGACCGGGCACAGATACGCAGTATTTT CASSGPGTDTQYF
NA NA TRBJ1-1 TRBV18 TGTGCCAGCTCACCACCACAGTTCGGGACTGAAGCTTTCTTT CASSPPQFGTEAFF
many NA TRBJ2-1 TRBV5-1 TGCGCCAGCAGCTTGGGTCTAGACTACTGGAATGAGCAGTTCTTC CASSLGLDYWNEQFF
NA NA TRBJ2-7 TRBV5-1 TGCGCCAGCAGCTTGGGCCTTGATCTATACGAGCAGTACTTC CASSLGLDLYEQYF
few NA TRBJ1-4 TRBV5-1 TGCGCCAGCAGCAAAGGAGGAGGGGAAAAACTGTTTTTT CASSKGGGEKLFF
many NA TRBJ2-2 TRBV5-1 TGCGCCAGCCGCTGGGAGGACAGATACACCGGGGAGCTGTTTTTT CASRWEDRYTGELFF
NA NA TRBJ1-2 TRBV6-1 TGTGCCAGCACCGAAGGGTACAGCCATTATGGCTACACCTTC CASTEGYSHYGYTF
few TRBD2 TRBJ2-3 TRBV20-1 TGCAGTGCTCATCCCGGGACTAGTGGATTTGATACGCAGTATTTT CSAHPGTSGFDTQYF
NA TRBD2 TRBJ2-3 TRBV20-1 TGCAGTGCTAGCGAACTGACTAGCGGGCGCAGCACAGATACGCAGTATTTT CSASELTSGRSTDTQYF